The clone carrying this T cell receptor beta chain was observed at least ten times. Its antigen is undetermined. Germline V lookup: CDR1 MNHNY, CDR2 SVGAGI (reference sequence). The CDR3 consists of 16 residues. Trimming removed 2 bases at V and 6 bases at J, with 17 bases between. Specified time point: patch test 2, 6 weeks after DPC sensitization. Treatment given: therapeutic diphenylcyclopropenone sensitization with weekly scalp DPC. TCRdb redid the calling of the RACE reads with MiXCR, one entry per CDR3 protein. Seen here are tens of thousands of distinct CDR3 sequences, 3% to 3.5% observed once, and the top ten hold less than 8.5%. The sample belongs to a study of human T cells and chemical hapten exposure. General observations from the study: After DPC sensitization, TCRs above 1 in 1000 frequency showed no change.

The receptor was isolated from a middle-aged man with alopecia areata. Some clones in this sample may be carry-over from other donors' samples. This specimen was whole blood, taken in connection with sensitization to the hapten diphenylcyclopropenone (DPC). The genes are TRBV6-6 and TRBJ2-1; possibly TRBD1 for D (5 bases). The CDR3 nucleotides are TGTGCCAGCAGTTACCCGTCAGGGCCTCTCCCCAATGAGCAGTTCTTC. It specifies CASSYPSGPLPNEQFF.